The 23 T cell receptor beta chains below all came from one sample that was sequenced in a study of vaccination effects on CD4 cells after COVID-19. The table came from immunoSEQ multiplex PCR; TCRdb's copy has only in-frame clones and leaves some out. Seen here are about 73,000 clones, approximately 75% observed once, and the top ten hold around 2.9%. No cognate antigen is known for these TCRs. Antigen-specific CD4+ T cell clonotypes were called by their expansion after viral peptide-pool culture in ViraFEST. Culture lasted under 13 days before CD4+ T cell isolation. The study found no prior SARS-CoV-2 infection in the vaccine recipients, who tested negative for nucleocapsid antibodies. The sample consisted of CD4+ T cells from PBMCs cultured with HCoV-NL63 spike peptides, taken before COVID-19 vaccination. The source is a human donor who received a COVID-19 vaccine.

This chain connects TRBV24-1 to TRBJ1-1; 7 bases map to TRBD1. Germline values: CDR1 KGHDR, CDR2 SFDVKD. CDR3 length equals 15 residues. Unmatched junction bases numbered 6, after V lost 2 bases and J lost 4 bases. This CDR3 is CATSDSRQGGTEAFF. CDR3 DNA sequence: TGTGCCACCAGTGATTCCCGACAGGGAGGCACTGAAGCTTTCTTT.

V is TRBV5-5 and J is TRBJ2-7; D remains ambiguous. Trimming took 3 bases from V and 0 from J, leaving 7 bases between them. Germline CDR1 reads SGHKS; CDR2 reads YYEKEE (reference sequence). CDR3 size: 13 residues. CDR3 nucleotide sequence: TGTGCCAGCAGCTCCTTTCCCTCCTACGAGCAGTACGTC. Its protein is CASSSFPSYEQYV.

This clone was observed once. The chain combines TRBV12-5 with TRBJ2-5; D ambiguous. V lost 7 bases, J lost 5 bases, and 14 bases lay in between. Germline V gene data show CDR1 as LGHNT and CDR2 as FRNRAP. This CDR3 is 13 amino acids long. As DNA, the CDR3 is TGTGCTAGTGCCTTCCGGTGGCTGGAGACCCAGTACTTC. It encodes CASAFRWLETQYF.

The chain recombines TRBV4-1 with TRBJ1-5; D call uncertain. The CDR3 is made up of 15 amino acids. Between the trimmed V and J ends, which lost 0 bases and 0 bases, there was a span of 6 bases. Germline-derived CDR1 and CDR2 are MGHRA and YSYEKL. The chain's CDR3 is CASSQERYSNQPQHF. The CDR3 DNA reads TGCGCCAGCAGCCAAGAACGCTATAGCAATCAGCCCCAGCATTTT.

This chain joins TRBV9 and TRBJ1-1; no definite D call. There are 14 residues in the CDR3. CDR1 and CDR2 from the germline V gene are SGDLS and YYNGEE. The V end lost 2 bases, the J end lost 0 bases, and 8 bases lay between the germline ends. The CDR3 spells CASSVGSLNTEAFF. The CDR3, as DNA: TGTGCCAGCAGCGTGGGTAGTCTGAACACTGAAGCTTTCTTT.

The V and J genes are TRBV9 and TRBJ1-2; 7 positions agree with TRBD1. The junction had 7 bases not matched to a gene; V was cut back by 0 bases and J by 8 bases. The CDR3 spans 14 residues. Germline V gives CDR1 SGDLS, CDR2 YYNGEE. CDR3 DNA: TGTGCCAGCAGCGTAGATACAGGGGTGGGAGGCTACACCTTC. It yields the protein CASSVDTGVGGYTF. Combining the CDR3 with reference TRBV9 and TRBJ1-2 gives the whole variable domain DSGVTQTPKHLITATGQRVTLRCSPRSGDLSVYWYQQSLDQGLQFLIQYYNGEERAKGNILERFSAQQFPDLHSELNLSSLELGDSALYFCASSVDTGVGGYTFGSGTRLTVV.

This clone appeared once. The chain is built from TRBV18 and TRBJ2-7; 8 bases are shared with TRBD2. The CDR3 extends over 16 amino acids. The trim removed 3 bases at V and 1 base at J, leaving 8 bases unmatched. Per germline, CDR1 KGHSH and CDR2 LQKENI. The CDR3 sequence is CASSPRGLAGSYEQYV. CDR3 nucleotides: TGTGCCAGCTCACCGAGAGGATTAGCGGGGTCCTACGAGCAGTACGTC.

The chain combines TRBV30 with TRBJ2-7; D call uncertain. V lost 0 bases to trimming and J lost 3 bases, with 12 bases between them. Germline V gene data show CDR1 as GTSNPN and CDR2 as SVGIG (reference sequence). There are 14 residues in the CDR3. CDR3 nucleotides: TGTGCCTGGAGTGTAAACGTTTTTAGCTACGAGCAGTACGTC. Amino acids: CAWSVNVFSYEQYV.

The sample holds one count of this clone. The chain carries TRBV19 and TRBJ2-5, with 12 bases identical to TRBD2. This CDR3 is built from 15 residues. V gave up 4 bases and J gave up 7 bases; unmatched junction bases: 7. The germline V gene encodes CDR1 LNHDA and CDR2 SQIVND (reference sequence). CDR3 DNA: TGTGCCAGTAGTACTCTAGCGGGGGGGCCGGCGACCCAGTACTTC. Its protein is CASSTLAGGPATQYF. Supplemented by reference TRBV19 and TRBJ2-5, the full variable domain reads DGGITQSPKYLFRKEGQNVTLSCEQNLNHDAMYWYRQDPGQGLRLIYYSQIVNDFQKGDIAEGYSVSREKKESFPLTVTSAQKNPTAFYLCASSTLAGGPATQYFGPGTRLLVL.

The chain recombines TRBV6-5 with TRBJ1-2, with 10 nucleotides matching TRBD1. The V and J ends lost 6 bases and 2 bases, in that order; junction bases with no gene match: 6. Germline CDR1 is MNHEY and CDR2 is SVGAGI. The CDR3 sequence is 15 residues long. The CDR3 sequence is CASRKGQGGNYGYTF. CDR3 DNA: TGTGCCAGCAGGAAAGGACAGGGGGGGAACTATGGCTACACCTTC.

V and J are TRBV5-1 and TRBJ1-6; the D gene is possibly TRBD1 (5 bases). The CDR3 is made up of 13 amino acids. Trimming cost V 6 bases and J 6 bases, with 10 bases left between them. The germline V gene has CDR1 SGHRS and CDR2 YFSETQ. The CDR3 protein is CASTRDPNSPLHF. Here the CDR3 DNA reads TGCGCCAGCACCCGGGACCCTAATTCACCCCTCCACTTT.

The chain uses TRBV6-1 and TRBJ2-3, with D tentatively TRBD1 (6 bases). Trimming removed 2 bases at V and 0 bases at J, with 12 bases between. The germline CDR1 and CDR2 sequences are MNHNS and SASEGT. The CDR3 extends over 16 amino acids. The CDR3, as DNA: TGTGCCAGCAGTGAATTTTCACAGGGAAGCACAGATACGCAGTATTTT. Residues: CASSEFSQGSTDTQYF.

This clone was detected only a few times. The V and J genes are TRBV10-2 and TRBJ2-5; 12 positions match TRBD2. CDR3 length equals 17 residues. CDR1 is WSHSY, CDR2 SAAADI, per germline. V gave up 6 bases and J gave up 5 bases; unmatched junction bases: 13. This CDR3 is CASRAASGGALGETQYF. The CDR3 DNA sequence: TGCGCCAGCAGGGCTGCTAGCGGGGGGGCCTTGGGGGAGACCCAGTACTTC.

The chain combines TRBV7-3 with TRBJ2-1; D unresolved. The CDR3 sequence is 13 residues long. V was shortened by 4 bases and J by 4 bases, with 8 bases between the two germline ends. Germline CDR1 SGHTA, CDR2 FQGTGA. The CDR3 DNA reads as TGTGCCAGCAGCTCAACAGCGTACAATGAGCAGTTCTTC. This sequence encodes CASSSTAYNEQFF.

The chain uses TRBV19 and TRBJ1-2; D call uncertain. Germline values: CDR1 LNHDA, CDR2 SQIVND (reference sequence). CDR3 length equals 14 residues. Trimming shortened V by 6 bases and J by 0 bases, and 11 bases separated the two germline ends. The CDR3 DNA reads TGTGCCAGTAGGCCGGACGGGACTAACTATGGCTACACCTTC. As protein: CASRPDGTNYGYTF.

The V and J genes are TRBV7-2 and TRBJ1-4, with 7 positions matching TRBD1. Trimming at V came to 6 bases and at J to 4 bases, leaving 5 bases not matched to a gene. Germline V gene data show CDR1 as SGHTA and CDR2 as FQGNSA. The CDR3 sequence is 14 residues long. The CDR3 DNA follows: TGTGCCAGCAGTCTGACAGGGATTAATGAAAAACTGTTTTTT. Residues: CASSLTGINEKLFF.

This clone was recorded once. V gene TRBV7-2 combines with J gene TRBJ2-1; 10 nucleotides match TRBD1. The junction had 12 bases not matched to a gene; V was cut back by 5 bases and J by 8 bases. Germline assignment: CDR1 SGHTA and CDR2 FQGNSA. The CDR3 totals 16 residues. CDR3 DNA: TGTGCCAGCAGCCAACGACAGGGACAGGGGATCCATGAGCAGTTCTTC. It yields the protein CASSQRQGQGIHEQFF.

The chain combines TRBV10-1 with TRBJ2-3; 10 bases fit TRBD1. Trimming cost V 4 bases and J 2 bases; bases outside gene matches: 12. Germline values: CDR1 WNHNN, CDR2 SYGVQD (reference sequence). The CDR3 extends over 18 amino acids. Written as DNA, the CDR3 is TGCGCCAGCAGTGGGTCCATCCGGGACAGGGGAAACACAGATACGCAGTATTTT. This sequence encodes CASSGSIRDRGNTDTQYF.

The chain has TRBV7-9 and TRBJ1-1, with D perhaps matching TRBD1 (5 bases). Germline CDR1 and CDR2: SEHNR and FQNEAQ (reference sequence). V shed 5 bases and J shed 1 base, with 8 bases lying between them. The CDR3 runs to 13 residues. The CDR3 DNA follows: TGTGCCAGCAGCCGACAGAAGAACACTGAAGCTTTCTTT. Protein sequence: CASSRQKNTEAFF.

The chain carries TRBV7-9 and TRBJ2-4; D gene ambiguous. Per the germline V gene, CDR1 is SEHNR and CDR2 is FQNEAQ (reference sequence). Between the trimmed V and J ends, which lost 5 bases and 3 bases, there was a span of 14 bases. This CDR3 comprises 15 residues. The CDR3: CASSPKDEYKNIQYF. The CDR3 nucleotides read TGTGCCAGCAGCCCGAAGGACGAATACAAAAACATTCAGTACTTC.

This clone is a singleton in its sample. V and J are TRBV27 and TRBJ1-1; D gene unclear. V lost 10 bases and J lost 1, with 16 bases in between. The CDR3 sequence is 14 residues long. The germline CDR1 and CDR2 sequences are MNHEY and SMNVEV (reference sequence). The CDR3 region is CATIRAGANTEAFF. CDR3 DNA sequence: TGTGCCACCATCCGGGCAGGTGCGAACACTGAAGCTTTCTTT.

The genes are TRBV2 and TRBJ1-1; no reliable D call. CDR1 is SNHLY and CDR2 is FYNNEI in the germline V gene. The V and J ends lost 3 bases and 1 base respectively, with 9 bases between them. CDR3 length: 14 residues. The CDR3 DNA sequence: TGTGCCAGCAGTGACGGCAGAAAGAACACTGAAGCTTTCTTT. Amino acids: CASSDGRKNTEAFF.

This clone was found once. The CDR3 protein is CASSMWSYTGELFF. In DNA form, the CDR3 reads TGTGCCAGTAGTATGTGGTCCTACACCGGGGAGCTGTTTTTT. The V and J genes are TRBV19 and TRBJ2-2, with D hard to call. The CDR3 sequence is 14 residues long. Germline V gene data show CDR1 as LNHDA and CDR2 as SQIVND (reference sequence). The V end was cut by 3 bases, the J end by 3 bases, with 8 bases between.